Below, one TCR beta chain is given with its context. Antigen specificity is unknown. The sample comes from a study of shared clonotypes between healthy human individuals. Notes on the study in general: Memory subsets generally showed smaller estimated richness than naive subsets did.

V gave up 0 bases and J gave up 7 bases, with 13 bases separating them. The CDR3 length is 15 residues. Germline V gene sequence: CDR1 SGHAT, CDR2 FQNNGV. Some clones are missing from TCRdb's copy, which holds only in-frame ones; the method was immunoSEQ multiplex PCR. Counted here are some 1.5 million clones, nearly 99% occurring once; the ten biggest clones make up about 0.45%. Sequences were obtained from naive CD4+ T cells sorted from blood. Noted subset: CD45RA+ positively selected. The rearrangement uses TRBV11-2 and TRBJ2-1, with D tentatively TRBD2 (6 bases). The sequence came from a man aged 25-40 years in good health. CDR3 coding DNA: TGTGCCAGCAGCTTAGAGGGGGGAACCGTGAATGAGCAGTTCTTC. Translating gives CASSLEGGTVNEQFF.